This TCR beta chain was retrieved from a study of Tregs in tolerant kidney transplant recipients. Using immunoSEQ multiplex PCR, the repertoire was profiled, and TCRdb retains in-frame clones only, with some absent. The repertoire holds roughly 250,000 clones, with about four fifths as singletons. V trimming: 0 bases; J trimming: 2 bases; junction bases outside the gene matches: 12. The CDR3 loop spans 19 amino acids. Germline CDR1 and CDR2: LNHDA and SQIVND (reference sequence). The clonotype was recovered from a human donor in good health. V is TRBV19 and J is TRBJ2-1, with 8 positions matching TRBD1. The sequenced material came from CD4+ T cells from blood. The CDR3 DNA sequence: TGTGCCAGTAGTATAGACAGGGGGCGAGCTCATGAACCCTACAATGAGCAGTTCTTC. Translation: CASSIDRGRAHEPYNEQFF.